A single sample is the source of the 5 T cell receptor beta chains below, sequenced in a study of T cell responses to AZD1222 COVID-19 vaccine. Using immunoSEQ multiplex PCR, the repertoire was profiled, and TCRdb retains in-frame clones only, with some absent. The top ten clones hold roughly 20% of a sample with more than 95,000 clones, 89% of them seen once. This specimen consisted of peripheral blood, obtained on day 0 of AZD1222 vaccination. Receptors originate from an adult in good health.

The V and J genes are TRBV4-1 and TRBJ1-2; tentative D call: TRBD1 (6 bases). The germline V gene has CDR1 MGHRA and CDR2 YSYEKL. Trimming stripped 0 bases from V and 0 bases from J, with 17 bases between. This CDR3 region has 18 residues. The CDR3 protein is CASSQEGQGKVSNYGYTF. DNA of the CDR3: TGCGCCAGCAGCCAAGAGGGGCAGGGGAAAGTTTCTAACTATGGCTACACCTTC.

This sequence joins TRBV9 and TRBJ2-5; D perhaps matches TRBD2 (6 bases). The CDR3 contains 15 residues. Germline CDR1 is SGDLS and CDR2 is YYNGEE. Trimming pared 0 bases from V and 5 bases from J, leaving 14 bases between. This CDR3 reads CASSVGLVEKETQYF. The CDR3 DNA reads TGTGCCAGCAGCGTAGGACTAGTGGAAAAGGAGACCCAGTACTTC. Full variable domain (outside the CDR3, taken from reference TRBV9 and TRBJ2-5): DSGVTQTPKHLITATGQRVTLRCSPRSGDLSVYWYQQSLDQGLQFLIQYYNGEERAKGNILERFSAQQFPDLHSELNLSSLELGDSALYFCASSVGLVEKETQYFGPGTRLLVL.

This CDR3 is CASTRDRGIYNEQFF. CDR3 in DNA: TGTGCCAGCACTAGGGACAGGGGGATTTACAATGAGCAGTTCTTC. This rearrangement joins TRBV2 to TRBJ2-1, with 11 bases identical to TRBD1. Per germline, CDR1 SNHLY and CDR2 FYNNEI. The CDR3 consists of 15 residues. The V and J ends lost 7 bases and 4 bases, in that order; junction bases with no gene match: 6.

The rearrangement joins TRBV6-2 or TRBV6-3 to TRBJ2-7; 9 nucleotides line up with TRBD1. Trimming cost V 6 bases and J 2 bases; bases outside gene matches: 17. CDR3 size: 18 residues. Germline lookup yields CDR1 MNHEY and CDR2 SVGEGT. CDR3 in DNA: TGTGCCAGCAGCCTAATTCCGGGACAGGGCATTATAACCTACGAGCAGTACTTC. The encoded protein is CASSLIPGQGIITYEQYF.

The chain recombines TRBV7-6 with TRBJ2-7, with 7 positions matching TRBD2. Germline values: CDR1 SGHVS, CDR2 FNYEAQ. CDR3 size: 16 residues. V dropped 5 bases and J dropped 4; count of bases not matched to a gene: 14. The CDR3, as DNA: TGTGCCAGCAGCCCTAATTCGGGGGGTTTTGCTTACGAGCAGTACTTC. It codes for CASSPNSGGFAYEQYF. The variable domain in full, completed from reference TRBV7-6 and TRBJ2-7, reads GAGVSQSPRYKVTKRGQDVALRCDPISGHVSLYWYRQALGQGPEFLTYFNYEAQQDKSGLPNDRFSAERPEGSISTLTIQRTEQRDSAMYRCASSPNSGGFAYEQYFGPGTRLTVT.